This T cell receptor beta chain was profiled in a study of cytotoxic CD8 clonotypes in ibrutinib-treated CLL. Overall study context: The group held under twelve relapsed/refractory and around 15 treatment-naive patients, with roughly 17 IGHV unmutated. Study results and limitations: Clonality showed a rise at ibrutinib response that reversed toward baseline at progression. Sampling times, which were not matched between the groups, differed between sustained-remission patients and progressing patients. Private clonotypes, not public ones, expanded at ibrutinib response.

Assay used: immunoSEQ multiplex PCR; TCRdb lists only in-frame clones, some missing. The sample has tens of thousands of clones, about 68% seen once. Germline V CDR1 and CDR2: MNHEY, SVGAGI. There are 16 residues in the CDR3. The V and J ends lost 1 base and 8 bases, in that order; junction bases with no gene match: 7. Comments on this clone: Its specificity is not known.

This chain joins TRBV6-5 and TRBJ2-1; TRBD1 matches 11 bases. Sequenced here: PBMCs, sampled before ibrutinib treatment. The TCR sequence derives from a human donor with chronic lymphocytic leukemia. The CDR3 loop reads CASSYLGQGEEDEQFF. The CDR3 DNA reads TGTGCCAGCAGTTACTTGGGACAGGGGGAAGAGGATGAGCAGTTCTTC.